The 30 T cell receptor beta chains listed next were all sequenced from one sample in a study of cytomegalovirus exposure and HLA in healthy donors. 13 Jbeta primers and 60 Vbeta primers were used for the PCR. TCRdb's table, derived via immunoSEQ multiplex PCR, lists solely in-frame clones and lacks some. Seen here are under 130,000 clones, roughly 66% observed once, and the top ten hold roughly 3.4%. Sequencing was performed on PBMCs. These receptor sequences come from a woman in her forties or fifties in good health and CMV-seronegative.

This clone has a handful of counts. CDR3 sequence: CASSELAEGSTDTQYF. CDR3 sequence (DNA): TGTGCCAGCAGTGAGCTAGCGGAAGGGAGCACAGATACGCAGTATTTT. V and J are TRBV6-4 and TRBJ2-3; the match to TRBD2 covers 7 bases. This CDR3 is built from 16 residues. Germline V gene sequence: CDR1 MRHNA, CDR2 SNTAGT. The junction had 6 bases not matched to a gene; V was cut back by 3 bases and J by 0 bases.

This clone was observed a few times. V is TRBV7-2 and J is TRBJ2-2, with 11 nucleotides matching TRBD2. With V trimmed by 7 bases and J by 5 bases, 9 bases remained unmatched. CDR3 length: 16 residues. The V gene's germline CDR1 is SGHTA and CDR2 FQGNSA. The CDR3 DNA sequence: TGTGCCAGCATCCGACTAGCGGGGAAGTTGACCGGGGAGCTGTTTTTT. It translates to CASIRLAGKLTGELFF.

This clone has only a few counts. This chain uses TRBV7-9 with TRBJ1-2; 11 nucleotides match TRBD1. Germline V gene sequence: CDR1 SEHNR, CDR2 FQNEAQ (reference sequence). Germline trimming cut 5 bases from V and 7 bases from J; bases unmatched to any gene: 12. This CDR3 spans 16 amino acids. CDR3 sequence (DNA): TGTGCCAGCAGCGGGACGAGGGGACAGGGGGTCTTTGGCTACACCTTC. Translation: CASSGTRGQGVFGYTF.

The V gene is TRBV19, the J gene TRBJ2-1; 9 bases are shared with TRBD2. V was clipped by 5 bases and J by 3 bases; unmatched bases: 8. The CDR3 consists of 16 residues. Per the germline V gene, CDR1 is LNHDA and CDR2 is SQIVND (reference sequence). CDR3 amino acids: CASSLSAGGIYNEQFF. In DNA, the CDR3 is TGTGCCAGTAGTCTCTCAGCGGGAGGTATCTACAATGAGCAGTTCTTC.

This clone came up a few times. One end of the junction varies from germline; a read error may be responsible. The same CDR3 arises from other DNA sequences in this sample as well. This chain joins TRBV7-6 and TRBJ1-4, with D perhaps TRBD1 (5 bases). CDR1 is SGHVS and CDR2 is FNYEAQ in the germline V gene. The CDR3 consists of 15 residues. The CDR3 DNA follows: TGTGCCAGCAGCTTATTCACGGGGGTGGAGGAAAAACTGTTTTTC. Translation: CASSLFTGVEEKLFF.

V gene TRBV5-1 combines with J gene TRBJ2-1; 13 positions agree with TRBD2. The CDR3 is 19 amino acids. The J segment lost 0 bases and the V segment lost 2 bases, leaving 8 bases of the junction unmatched. Germline V lookup: CDR1 SGHRS, CDR2 YFSETQ. Here the CDR3 DNA reads TGCGCCAGCAGCTTAAGGGGACTAGCGGGGTCAGGCTCCTACAATGAGCAGTTCTTC. Encoded protein: CASSLRGLAGSGSYNEQFF.

This clone was observed a few times. The rearrangement joins TRBV11-3 to TRBJ2-1; D perhaps matches TRBD2 (6 bases). Looked up from germline, CDR1 is SGHNT and CDR2 is YENEEA. This CDR3 comprises 16 residues. V was trimmed by 2 bases and J by 0 bases, leaving 11 bases between them. DNA for the CDR3: TGTGCCAGCAGCTTAACTAGCCGAAGCTCCTACAATGAGCAGTTCTTC. Its translation: CASSLTSRSSYNEQFF.

The chain carries TRBV6-1 and TRBJ1-5; 8 bases agree with TRBD1. Trimming cost V 3 bases and J 6 bases; bases outside gene matches: 10. The CDR3 runs 16 residues. Germline V CDR1 and CDR2: MNHNS, SASEGT. The CDR3 nucleotides read TGTGCCAGCAGTGACTTTGGACAGGGAGGCGGTCAGCCCCAGCATTTT. This encodes CASSDFGQGGGQPQHF.

The chain has TRBV19 and TRBJ2-7, with D perhaps TRBD1 (5 bases). The V gene's germline CDR1 is LNHDA and CDR2 SQIVND (reference sequence). V was pared by 3 bases and J by 5 bases, with 14 bases between. The length of the CDR3 is 14 residues. The CDR3 region has the DNA TGTGCCAGTAGTATTCAGGGTTGGGCGGACGAGCAGTACTTC. It yields the protein CASSIQGWADEQYF.

There are a few counts of this clone. The chain links TRBV4-2 to TRBJ2-3; D might be TRBD2 (5 bases). The length of the CDR3 is 12 residues. Trimming pared 1 base from V and 10 bases from J, leaving 9 bases between. Germline CDR1 reads LGHNA; CDR2 reads YNFKEQ. CDR3 amino acids: CASSQVGVSQYF. The CDR3 coding sequence is TGTGCCAGCAGCCAAGTCGGGGTTTCGCAGTATTTT.

The V call is TRBV29-1, the J call TRBJ2-2; D remains unclear. V dropped 1 base and J dropped 5 bases, with 8 bases sitting between them. CDR1 SQVTM and CDR2 ANQGSEA come from the germline V gene. The CDR3 has 13 amino acids. This chain's CDR3 is CSVEGRSTGELFF. Here the CDR3 DNA reads TGCAGCGTTGAAGGCAGGTCGACCGGGGAGCTGTTTTTT.

The CDR3 DNA sequence: TGTGCCAGTAGTATTGGAACGGGAACAGGGCAAGAGACCCAGTACTTC. This encodes CASSIGTGTGQETQYF. This rearrangement joins TRBV19 to TRBJ2-5; TRBD1 might be the D (6 bases). V was pared by 3 bases and J by 2 bases, with 16 bases between. In germline, CDR1 is LNHDA, CDR2 SQIVND (reference sequence). CDR3 size: 16 residues.

This rearrangement joins TRBV7-2 to TRBJ2-7, with TRBD1 identical over 10 bases. V dropped 2 bases and J dropped 5; count of bases not matched to a gene: 6. CDR1 and CDR2 from the germline V gene are SGHTA and FQGNSA. The CDR3 length is 15 residues. This chain's CDR3 is CASSLTGTGAHEQYF. The CDR3 bases are TGTGCCAGCAGCTTAACCGGGACAGGGGCTCACGAGCAGTACTTC.

V is TRBV2 and J is TRBJ1-4; D uncertain. The CDR3 loop spans 17 amino acids. Trimming cost V 5 bases and J 0 bases, with 16 bases left between them. Germline CDR1 SNHLY, CDR2 FYNNEI. The CDR3, as DNA: TGTGCCAGCAGTCAACGTATGACAAGAGCAACTAATGAAAAACTGTTTTTT. It translates to CASSQRMTRATNEKLFF. Based on the CDR3 plus reference TRBV2 and TRBJ1-4, the full variable domain is EPEVTQTPSHQVTQMGQEVILRCVPISNHLYFYWYRQILGQKVEFLVSFYNNEISEKSEIFDDQFSVERPDGSNFTLKIRSTKLEDSAMYFCASSQRMTRATNEKLFFGSGTQLSVL.

Only a few counts were recorded for this clone. The V gene is TRBV7-9, the J gene TRBJ2-7; 9 bases fit TRBD1. This CDR3 is built from 15 residues. Losses at the gene ends were 1 base for V and 6 bases for J; bases not matched to a gene: 7. Germline CDR1 and CDR2: SEHNR and FQNEAQ (reference sequence). The CDR3 loop is CASSLVGTGTGEQYF. CDR3 nucleotides: TGTGCCAGCAGCTTAGTTGGGACAGGGACGGGCGAGCAGTACTTC.

V and J are TRBV7-2 and TRBJ2-1; TRBD2 agrees at 11 bases. Germline trimming cut 2 bases from V and 2 bases from J; bases unmatched to any gene: 5. The V gene's germline CDR1 is SGHTA and CDR2 FQGNSA. CDR3 length: 17 amino acids. CDR3 sequence: CASSLKTTSGTYNEQFF. CDR3 nucleotide sequence: TGTGCCAGCAGCTTAAAGACGACTAGCGGGACCTACAATGAGCAGTTCTTC.

The CDR3 region has the DNA TGCGCCAGCAAATACAGGGGGCTTGATGAAAAACTGTTTTTT. Translation gives CASKYRGLDEKLFF. The genes are TRBV4-1 and TRBJ1-4; 9 nucleotides align to TRBD1. The V gene end was trimmed by 7 bases and the J gene end by 6 bases; junction bases not matched to a gene: 6. CDR1 is MGHRA, CDR2 YSYEKL, per germline. The CDR3 is 14 amino acids.

The V and J genes are TRBV7-2 and TRBJ2-7; 9 bases are a match to TRBD2. Germline CDR1 is SGHTA and CDR2 is FQGNSA. This CDR3 region has 18 residues. V was clipped by 3 bases and J by 0 bases; unmatched bases: 12. In DNA form, the CDR3 reads TGTGCCAGCAGCTTCCAGCAGGCGGGGGGGTCTAGCTCCTACGAGCAGTACTTC. This gives the protein CASSFQQAGGSSSYEQYF. Filled out from reference TRBV7-2 and TRBJ2-7, the complete variable domain reads GAGVSQSPSNKVTEKGKDVELRCDPISGHTALYWYRQSLGQGLEFLIYFQGNSAPDKSGLPSDRFSAERTGGSVSTLTIQRTQQEDSAVYLCASSFQQAGGSSSYEQYFGPGTRLTVT.

The rearrangement joins TRBV12-5 to TRBJ2-5, with unresolved D. CDR1 and CDR2 from the germline V gene are LGHNT and FRNRAP. The CDR3 sequence is 13 residues long. V lost 1 base and J 1 base, leaving 4 bases between the germline ends. DNA of the CDR3: TGTGCTAGTGGTTTGGCCCTCCAAGAGACCCAGTACTTC. Its protein product is CASGLALQETQYF.

In DNA, the CDR3 is TGTGCCGAAGGCGCGGGAGTGAACACCGGGGAGCTGTTTTTT. It encodes CAEGAGVNTGELFF. The chain combines TRBV28 with TRBJ2-2, with 7 bases that match TRBD2. The CDR3 sequence is 14 residues long. Germline V gives CDR1 MDHEN, CDR2 SYDVKM. V shed 11 bases and J 1 base; nucleotides not matched to a gene: 7.

The chain has TRBV5-1 and TRBJ1-1; 9 bases agree with TRBD1. This CDR3 has 18 residues. V shed 6 bases and J 0 bases; nucleotides not matched to a gene: 15. Per the germline V gene, CDR1 is SGHRS and CDR2 is YFSETQ. The CDR3 bases are TGCGCCAGCATCCCCGGGGACAGGGCCAGGGGCATGAACACTGAAGCTTTCTTT. Residues: CASIPGDRARGMNTEAFF.

The chain recombines TRBV19 with TRBJ2-2, with D tentatively TRBD1 (6 bases). The V and J ends lost 6 bases and 3 bases respectively, with 8 bases between them. CDR3 length equals 13 residues. CDR1 and CDR2 (germline): LNHDA, SQIVND (reference sequence). The CDR3 spells CASRGTYTGELFF. The CDR3 DNA follows: TGTGCCAGTAGAGGGACATACACCGGGGAGCTGTTTTTT.

This clone was counted a few times. The V and J genes are TRBV7-6 and TRBJ2-1, with 9 positions matching TRBD2. V shed 2 bases, J shed 7 bases, and the junction held 9 bases outside the gene matches. The CDR3 has 16 residues. Germline CDR1 SGHVS, CDR2 FNYEAQ. CDR3 sequence reads: CASSLSASGTTNEQFF. In DNA form, the CDR3 reads TGTGCCAGCAGCTTATCGGCTAGCGGGACGACTAATGAGCAGTTCTTC.

The chain joins TRBV19 to TRBJ2-2, with D perhaps TRBD1 (6 bases). The CDR3 is 16 residues long. CDR1 and CDR2 (germline): LNHDA, SQIVND (reference sequence). V lost 6 bases and J lost 1, with 15 bases in between. In nucleotides, the CDR3 is TGTGCCAGTAGAGAACAGGGTCGGATGAACACCGGGGAGCTGTTTTTT. Its protein product is CASREQGRMNTGELFF.

The gene calls are TRBV28 and TRBJ2-3, with 8 bases lining up with TRBD1. Germline values: CDR1 MDHEN, CDR2 SYDVKM. CDR3 size: 17 residues. J was trimmed by 5 bases and V by 2 bases; bases with no gene match: 12. Written as DNA, the CDR3 is TGTGCCAGCAGTTTAATAAGGACAGGGCGAGGCAGAGATACGCAGTATTTT. The encoded protein is CASSLIRTGRGRDTQYF.

This clone showed up just a few times. The chain couples TRBV7-9 to TRBJ2-3; 8 bases agree with TRBD2. V dropped 1 base and J dropped 3; count of bases not matched to a gene: 3. The CDR3 contains 15 residues. CDR1 and CDR2 (germline): SEHNR, FQNEAQ (reference sequence). CDR3 DNA: TGTGCCAGCAGCTTAGTTAGCGGGACAACAGATACGCAGTATTTT. Its protein is CASSLVSGTTDTQYF.

This chain joins TRBV12-5 and TRBJ1-6, with 8 bases aligning to TRBD1. CDR3 length equals 15 residues. In germline, CDR1 is LGHNT, CDR2 FRNRAP. The V gene end was trimmed by 6 bases and the J gene end by 5 bases; junction bases not matched to a gene: 6. This CDR3 reads CASGTRTGHNSPLHF. CDR3 sequence (DNA): TGTGCTAGTGGAACAAGGACAGGGCATAATTCACCCCTCCACTTT.

J is TRBJ2-2 and V is TRBV7-3; 7 nucleotides agree with TRBD1. This CDR3 contains 13 residues. Germline CDR1 reads SGHTA; CDR2 reads FQGTGA. V lost 5 bases to trimming and J lost 6 bases; unmatched junction nucleotides: 3. Written as DNA, the CDR3 is TGTGCCAGCAGCCTAGGACAGGCCGGGGAGCTGTTTTTT. This translates into CASSLGQAGELFF.

V usage is TRBV13 and J usage is TRBJ1-2; 10 bases match TRBD1. V shed 4 bases, J shed 7 bases, and the junction held 12 bases outside the gene matches. CDR1 and CDR2 (germline): PRHDT, FYEKMQ (reference sequence). This CDR3 is built from 16 residues. The CDR3 nucleotides read TGTGCCAGCAGCTCATCGGACAGGGGGGGCTTTTCTGGCTACACCTTC. This translates into CASSSSDRGGFSGYTF.

This clone was seen only a few times. The chain uses TRBV12-5 and TRBJ2-7; 7 bases fit TRBD1. CDR3 length: 14 amino acids. Per germline, CDR1 LGHNT and CDR2 FRNRAP. Unmatched junction bases numbered 6, after V lost 2 bases and J lost 5 bases. Here the CDR3 DNA reads TGTGCTAGTGGTTTGTCAACCACAGGGGACGAGCAGTACTTC. As protein: CASGLSTTGDEQYF.